This entry is about one T cell receptor (beta chain). Germline values: CDR1 SGDLS, CDR2 YYNGEE. CDR3 size: 17 residues. V was clipped by 3 bases and J by 4 bases, with 21 bases between them. This sample was taken from a study of shared clonotypes between healthy human individuals. Repertoires were generated with immunoSEQ multiplex PCR, while TCRdb's copy carries only in-frame clones and drops some. The sample includes approximately 92,000 clones, almost 70% of them seen just once. The TCR sequence derives from a man in his thirties or forties in good health. J is TRBJ2-3 and V is TRBV9, with D possibly being TRBD2 (5 bases). The sequencing sample was made of memory CD8+ T cells sorted from blood. As for subset: CD45RO+ cells pooled with CCR7-negative TemRA cells. The CDR3 region has the DNA TGTGCCAGCAGCGAGACGCTAGCCGGCCCAACGGCAGATACGCAGTATTTT. Amino acids: CASSETLAGPTADTQYF.